This T cell receptor (beta chain) comes out of a study of low-dose radiotherapy and immunotherapy resistance in tumors. Both TCRalpha and TCRbeta chains were reverse transcribed with V-gene-specific primers. Over around 19 PCR cycles, TCRs were amplified from a constant-region primer and V-primer adapter. TCRdb redid the calling of the reads with MiXCR, one entry per CDR3 protein. The sample has 95,000 to 100,000 distinct CDR3 sequences; roughly 20% are singletons. This clonotype was found many times. Indicated time point: after trial treatment. Treatment described: LDRT plus nivolumab, ipilimumab, low-dose cyclophosphamide and aspirin (RACIN trial). Donors were dosed with nivolumab and ipilimumab; they also received aspirin, low-dose cyclophosphamide and low-dose radiotherapy. V was cut by 0 bases and J by 4 bases, with 6 bases left in between. Germline CDR1 reads WNHNN; CDR2 reads SYGVQD (reference sequence). The CDR3 totals 14 residues.

Sequencing used PBMCs, obtained after low-dose radiotherapy plus immunotherapy. The TCR comes from a male donor with prostate cancer. The V call is TRBV10-1, the J call TRBJ2-2, with a possible D match to TRBD1 (6 bases). The CDR3 region is CASSESGATGELFF. CDR3 DNA: TGCGCCAGCAGTGAGTCGGGGGCCACCGGGGAGCTGTTTTTT.